The rows below give T cell receptor beta chains drawn from one sample of a study of blood T cell repertoires in COVID-19. Repertoires were generated with immunoSEQ multiplex PCR, while TCRdb's copy carries only in-frame clones and drops some. The data show about 130,000 clones, 78% seen once. The specimen was peripheral blood. The receptor set was obtained from a man in his fifties or sixties who had recovered from COVID-19. Each CDR3 is given without its conserved first and last residue. The order of the fields is CDR3 length, J gene, D gene, V gene, CDR3 protein. D genes are given only for firm matches.

length: 12
J: TRBJ1-2
D: TRBD1
V: TRBV15
CDR3: ATSTGQGIDGYT

length: 13
J: TRBJ2-3
D: .
V: TRBV5-1
CDR3: ASSLSSLTRDTQY

length: 12
J: TRBJ2-7
D: .
V: TRBV7-8
CDR3: ASSWGLSSYEQY

length: 14
J: TRBJ1-4
D: TRBD1
V: TRBV19
CDR3: ASSPPKAGGAEKLF

length: 13
J: TRBJ2-3
D: .
V: TRBV7-2
CDR3: ASSLIRSSTDTQY

length: 13
J: TRBJ2-1
D: TRBD2
V: TRBV7-3
CDR3: ASSAPGLAGVEQF

length: 14
J: TRBJ2-3
D: .
V: TRBV6-5
CDR3: ASSYASRGVTDTQY

length: 13
J: TRBJ2-7
D: TRBD1
V: TRBV9
CDR3: ASSPSGQATSEQY

length: 13
J: TRBJ1-1
D: TRBD1
V: TRBV7-3
CDR3: ASSLNVGGNTEAF

length: 11
J: TRBJ1-2
D: .
V: TRBV2
CDR3: ASSPDSNYGYT

length: 14
J: TRBJ2-3
D: TRBD2
V: TRBV7-2
CDR3: ASSFGTSGFTDTQY

length: 12
J: TRBJ2-7
D: .
V: TRBV25-1
CDR3: ASSSDLPFYEQY

length: 16
J: TRBJ2-3
D: TRBD2
V: TRBV3-1/TRBV3-2
CDR3: ASSRQRETLPSTDTQY

length: 13
J: TRBJ1-6
D: TRBD1
V: TRBV28
CDR3: ASRWDSSYNSPLH

length: 11
J: TRBJ1-1
D: .
V: TRBV5-4
CDR3: ASSHTVNTEAF

length: 12
J: TRBJ2-7
D: .
V: TRBV18
CDR3: ASSPKQGHYEQY

length: 14
J: TRBJ2-2
D: .
V: TRBV18
CDR3: ASSPRRDSEGGELF

length: 15
J: TRBJ2-3
D: .
V: TRBV7-8
CDR3: ASSLTVTGTSTDTQY

length: 12
J: TRBJ2-5
D: .
V: TRBV9
CDR3: ASSVTGTQETQY

length: 14
J: TRBJ2-5
D: TRBD2
V: TRBV11-2
CDR3: ASSLDGAGVGETQY

length: 13
J: TRBJ1-1
D: .
V: TRBV6-6
CDR3: ASCQQGPMNTEAF

length: 11
J: TRBJ1-2
D: TRBD1
V: TRBV5-6
CDR3: ASSSTGAYGYT

length: 13
J: TRBJ1-2
D: .
V: TRBV5-1
CDR3: ASSLAGVTNYGYT

length: 15
J: TRBJ2-2
D: TRBD2
V: TRBV7-2
CDR3: ASSLAGTSFNTGELF

length: 14
J: TRBJ2-2
D: .
V: TRBV27
CDR3: ASKTWVSGNTGELF

length: 16
J: TRBJ2-1
D: TRBD2
V: TRBV4-3
CDR3: ASSHATPGGASYNEQF

length: 12
J: TRBJ2-2
D: .
V: TRBV19
CDR3: ASSSQGDTGELF

length: 12
J: TRBJ2-2
D: .
V: TRBV6-5
CDR3: ASRGDWQTGELF

length: 11
J: TRBJ1-4
D: .
V: TRBV5-8
CDR3: ASSLERGEKLF

length: 13
J: TRBJ1-2
D: TRBD1
V: TRBV27
CDR3: ASSLSRQGVLGYT

length: 12
J: TRBJ2-1
D: .
V: TRBV28
CDR3: ASSLSPGKNEQF

length: 11
J: TRBJ1-5
D: .
V: TRBV7-2
CDR3: ASSPSGNQPQH

length: 11
J: TRBJ1-1
D: .
V: TRBV4-2
CDR3: ASSQVRNTEAF

length: 13
J: TRBJ1-3
D: .
V: TRBV3-1/TRBV3-2
CDR3: ASSQAPSSGNTIY

length: 11
J: TRBJ2-1
D: TRBD2
V: TRBV11-2
CDR3: ASSSRTSHEQF

length: 14
J: TRBJ2-7
D: TRBD2
V: TRBV18
CDR3: ASSPRVAGEVNEQY

length: 13
J: TRBJ1-2
D: TRBD1
V: TRBV27
CDR3: ASSLGTGRNYGYT

length: 11
J: TRBJ1-2
D: .
V: TRBV3-1/TRBV3-2
CDR3: ASSPSGIYGYT